The clone carrying this T cell receptor (beta chain) was seen just once. The data originate from a study of blood T cell repertoires in COVID-19. Background on the study: Donors in the United States, Italy and Spain gave samples during acute or convalescent COVID-19. Sample material is recorded as cDNA or gDNA derived from T cells, B-cell-depleted T cells, or PBMCs.

Germline assignment: CDR1 SNHLY and CDR2 FYNNEI. The CDR3 contains 12 residues. V lost 6 bases, J lost 2 bases, and 0 bases stayed unmatched. In the original analysis: Amplification from reference gene primers served as the basis for estimated nucleated cell counts. Profiling relied on immunoSEQ multiplex PCR, and the TCRdb table lists in-frame clones only, not all of them. That table furnishes V, J and clone size, whereas the DNA furnished D and trimming. The table includes about 160,000 clones, 80% to 90% detected once. Material: peripheral blood. The clonotype was recovered from an older woman with acute or convalescent COVID-19. This rearrangement joins TRBV2 to TRBJ2-7, with TRBD1 matching over 8 bases. The CDR3: CASRTGAYEQYF. The CDR3 DNA reads TGTGCCAGCAGGACAGGGGCCTACGAGCAGTACTTC.